These 30 T cell receptor beta chains were sequenced from one sample in a study of blood T cell repertoires in COVID-19. The protocol was immunoSEQ multiplex PCR, while the TCRdb copy is restricted to in-frame clones and leaves out a portion. Of 230,000 or so clones in the sample, 80% to 85% were seen once. Sequenced: peripheral blood. The receptors here all came from a human donor in a cohort sampled during active COVID-19.

The rearrangement joins TRBV9 to TRBJ2-1; possible D gene TRBD2, 6 bases. Germline V gene data show CDR1 as SGDLS and CDR2 as YYNGEE. Trimming left V 6 bases short and J 0 bases short, with 10 bases between. The CDR3 has 14 amino acids. The CDR3 region is CASKNGSSYNEQFF. The DNA of the CDR3 is TGTGCCAGCAAAAACGGGAGCTCCTACAATGAGCAGTTCTTC.

This sequence joins TRBV11-3 and TRBJ2-2; the D gene is possibly TRBD2 (5 bases). Germline V lookup: CDR1 SGHNT, CDR2 YENEEA. CDR3 length: 14 amino acids. V lost 5 bases and J 7 bases, leaving 14 bases between the germline ends. CDR3 coding DNA: TGTGCCAGCAGCCCCCGGGCGGGTCACGGGGAGCTGTTTTTT. Encoded protein: CASSPRAGHGELFF.

In this sample, this clone turned up a few times. Other nucleotide sequences from this sample produce the same CDR3. The rearrangement joins TRBV6-5 to TRBJ2-1; the match to TRBD2 covers 9 bases. The CDR3 covers 15 residues. The J segment lost 0 bases and the V segment lost 3 bases, leaving 0 bases of the junction unmatched. The germline V gene has CDR1 MNHEY and CDR2 SVGAGI. CDR3 residues: CASSYSGSSYNEQFF. CDR3 nucleotide sequence: TGTGCCAGCAGTTATAGCGGGAGCTCCTACAATGAGCAGTTCTTC.

This chain links TRBV29-1 with TRBJ1-1; 7 bases agree with TRBD1. This CDR3 is 8 amino acids long. Germline loops: CDR1 SQVTM, CDR2 ANQGSEA. CDR3 sequence (DNA): TGCAGTGCAGGGGGGGCTTTCTTT. It specifies CSAGGAFF.

This chain connects TRBV7-9 to TRBJ2-1; D call uncertain. Between the trimmed V and J ends, which lost 5 bases and 2 bases, there was a span of 7 bases. The CDR3 is 13 amino acids. CDR1 and CDR2 from the germline V gene are SEHNR and FQNEAQ (reference sequence). CDR3 nucleotides: TGTGCCAGCAGCCGACAAGCCTACAATGAGCAGTTCTTC. The encoded protein is CASSRQAYNEQFF.

The V call is TRBV20-1, the J call TRBJ2-5; tentatively, D is TRBD2 (6 bases). The germline V gene encodes CDR1 DFQATT and CDR2 SNEGSKA (reference sequence). The V end was cut by 3 bases, the J end by 4 bases, with 12 bases between. There are 13 residues in the CDR3. The DNA for the CDR3 is TGCAGTGCTAGTCGTCTAGCGAGAGAGACCCAGTACTTC. This codes for CSASRLARETQYF.

The genes are TRBV9 and TRBJ2-3, with 10 bases fitting TRBD2. The J segment lost 10 bases and the V segment lost 2 bases, leaving 10 bases of the junction unmatched. CDR3 size: 15 residues. CDR1 is SGDLS and CDR2 is YYNGEE in the germline V gene. CDR3 sequence: CASSVAGTSEKSQYF. Here the CDR3 DNA reads TGTGCCAGCAGCGTCGCCGGGACTAGCGAGAAATCGCAGTATTTT.

The CDR3 is CASSFWRLSNQPQHF. The CDR3 coding sequence is TGTGCCAGCAGTTTTTGGCGGCTTAGCAATCAGCCCCAGCATTTT. This rearrangement joins TRBV28 to TRBJ1-5; no clear D. V was shortened by 3 bases and J by 0 bases, with 9 bases between the two germline ends. The CDR3 covers 15 residues. Germline V CDR1 and CDR2: MDHEN, SYDVKM. Combining the CDR3 with reference TRBV28 and TRBJ1-5 gives the whole variable domain DVKVTQSSRYLVKRTGEKVFLECVQDMDHENMFWYRQDPGLGLRLIYFSYDVKMKEKGDIPEGYSVSREKKERFSLILESASTNQTSMYLCASSFWRLSNQPQHFGDGTRLSIL.

J is TRBJ2-1 and V is TRBV11-1, with TRBD2 identical over 11 bases. Germline V lookup: CDR1 SGHAT, CDR2 FQDESV (reference sequence). This CDR3 has 15 residues. V was clipped by 4 bases and J by 9 bases; unmatched bases: 8. The DNA for the CDR3 is TGTGCCAGCAGCTCCCTAGCGGGGGGAGTTGGTGAGCAGTTCTTC. Amino acids: CASSSLAGGVGEQFF.

This clone was observed a single time. V gene TRBV6-5 combines with J gene TRBJ1-6, with D possibly TRBD1 on 5 matching bases. Deletions cut 6 bases from V and 5 bases from J, with 11 bases between. Germline assignment: CDR1 MNHEY and CDR2 SVGAGI. The CDR3 runs 14 residues. The CDR3 loop is CASRGGFNNSPLHF. CDR3 nucleotide sequence: TGTGCCAGCAGGGGGGGTTTCAATAATTCACCCCTCCACTTT.

This clone came up a few times. In the same sample, other DNA sequences code for this CDR3. The chain uses TRBV6-5 and TRBJ2-7; no firm D call. CDR3 length equals 14 residues. Germline loops: CDR1 MNHEY, CDR2 SVGAGI. The V gene lost 0 bases and the J gene lost 2 bases, with 8 bases spanning the gap. CDR3 loop: CASSYSARAYEQYF. Written as DNA, the CDR3 is TGTGCCAGCAGTTACTCGGCACGTGCCTACGAGCAGTACTTC.

This clone was counted a few times. This chain uses TRBV4-2 with TRBJ1-6; D possibly corresponds to TRBD1 (5 bases). Trimming cost V 1 base and J 10 bases, with 23 bases left between them. Germline CDR1 reads LGHNA; CDR2 reads YNFKEQ. The CDR3 runs to 18 residues. CDR3 residues: CASSQGSEMEGYGSPLHF. CDR3 DNA: TGTGCCAGCAGCCAAGGCTCCGAGATGGAGGGGTACGGGTCACCCCTCCACTTT.

The gene calls are TRBV4-3 and TRBJ1-4, with TRBD1 identical over 7 bases. CDR1 and CDR2 (germline): LGHNA, YSLEER. CDR3 length: 15 amino acids. Unmatched junction bases numbered 3, after V lost 1 base and J lost 4 bases. CDR3 nucleotide sequence: TGCGCCAGCAGCCAAGGCGACAGGGTTAATGAAAAACTGTTTTTT. Protein product: CASSQGDRVNEKLFF.

The chain joins TRBV5-1 to TRBJ1-3; 9 positions agree with TRBD1. Trimming removed 0 bases from V and 0 bases from J; junction bases left unmatched: 4. The V gene's germline CDR1 is SGHRS and CDR2 YFSETQ. This CDR3 region has 17 residues. This CDR3 is CASSLGDRVLSGNTIYF. CDR3 in DNA: TGCGCCAGCAGCTTGGGGGACAGGGTTCTCTCTGGAAACACCATATATTTT.

The rearrangement uses TRBV19 and TRBJ1-2; 7 nucleotides match TRBD1. CDR1 LNHDA and CDR2 SQIVND come from the germline V gene (reference sequence). CDR3 size: 13 residues. The V and J ends lost 3 bases and 8 bases, in that order; junction bases with no gene match: 6. The CDR3, as DNA: TGTGCCAGTAGTATGCGAGGGGGCGAAGGCTACACCTTC. It yields the protein CASSMRGGEGYTF.

This sequence joins TRBV7-2 and TRBJ1-2; 7 bases agree with TRBD1. From germline, CDR1 is SGHTA and CDR2 FQGNSA. This CDR3 is built from 13 residues. The trim removed 5 bases at V and 8 bases at J, leaving 8 bases unmatched. The CDR3, as DNA: TGTGCCAGCAGCCCCCAGGGGGTGGGCGGCTACACCTTC. It codes for CASSPQGVGGYTF.

This chain uses TRBV19 with TRBJ2-2; 15 bases map to TRBD2. Germline values: CDR1 LNHDA, CDR2 SQIVND (reference sequence). The junction had 6 bases not matched to a gene; V was cut back by 5 bases and J by 5 bases. The CDR3 has 17 amino acids. CDR3 sequence reads: CASSLGTSGRITGELFF. Written as DNA, the CDR3 is TGTGCCAGTAGTTTAGGGACTAGCGGGAGGATTACCGGGGAGCTGTTTTTT.

J is TRBJ2-7 and V is TRBV4-3; 12 bases are a match to TRBD2. The CDR3 consists of 16 residues. The J segment lost 4 bases and the V segment lost 0 bases, leaving 4 bases of the junction unmatched. The germline gives CDR1 LGHNA, CDR2 YSLEER. This CDR3 is CASSQDPSGRGYEQYF. The CDR3 bases are TGCGCCAGCAGCCAAGATCCTAGCGGGAGGGGATACGAGCAGTACTTC.

This clone has a handful of counts. The chain employs TRBV27 and TRBJ1-1, with TRBD1 identical over 9 bases. The CDR3 is 17 amino acids. Trimming took 4 bases from V and 6 from J; bases not matched to a gene: 15. From germline, CDR1 is MNHEY and CDR2 SMNVEV (reference sequence). The CDR3 DNA is TGTGCCAGCAGTTCACGAACCCAACAGGGGGCAGGGGCTGAAGCTTTCTTT. Its translation: CASSSRTQQGAGAEAFF.

The chain has TRBV11-3 and TRBJ2-7, with 7 bases fitting TRBD2. J was trimmed by 6 bases and V by 2 bases; bases with no gene match: 4. CDR3 length: 13 amino acids. Germline V CDR1 and CDR2: SGHNT, YENEEA. Written as DNA, the CDR3 is TGTGCCAGCAGCTTACAGGGCGGGGGCGAGCAGTACTTC. Translating it yields CASSLQGGGEQYF.

The chain has TRBV7-2 and TRBJ2-6; possible D gene TRBD1, 6 bases. V lost 6 bases, J lost 0 bases, and 12 bases lay in between. Germline values: CDR1 SGHTA, CDR2 FQGNSA. The CDR3 sequence is 16 residues long. The CDR3 reads CASRSTGSSGANVLTF. The CDR3 DNA reads as TGTGCCAGCAGATCCACAGGGTCCTCTGGGGCCAACGTCCTGACTTTC.

The gene calls are TRBV4-1 and TRBJ1-2, with D perhaps matching TRBD1 (6 bases). The V gene lost 1 base and the J gene lost 3 bases, with 21 bases spanning the gap. The CDR3 loop spans 18 amino acids. Germline assignment: CDR1 MGHRA and CDR2 YSYEKL. In DNA form, the CDR3 reads TGCGCCAGCAGCCAAGTTCGGACAGTAAGAGACCCTGACTATGGCTACACCTTC. As protein: CASSQVRTVRDPDYGYTF.

This clone has at least ten counts. The rearrangement links TRBV3-1 (or the pseudogene TRBV3-2) to TRBJ2-1; 11 nucleotides match TRBD2. With V trimmed by 3 bases and J by 3 bases, 1 base remained unmatched. Germline V gene sequence: CDR1 LGHDT, CDR2 YNNKEL (reference sequence). The CDR3 loop spans 15 amino acids. This CDR3 reads CASSQGLADYNEQFF. DNA for the CDR3: TGTGCCAGCAGCCAGGGACTAGCGGACTACAATGAGCAGTTCTTC.

In its sample, this clone was seen once. In the same sample, other DNA sequences code for this CDR3. The V and J genes are TRBV20-1 and TRBJ1-1; D is undetermined. Trimming left V 3 bases short and J 2 bases short, with 4 bases between. In germline, CDR1 is DFQATT, CDR2 SNEGSKA (reference sequence). The CDR3 runs 11 residues. In DNA form, the CDR3 reads TGCAGTGCTAGGGCCAACACTGAAGCTTTCTTT. It is translated as CSARANTEAFF.

The chain uses TRBV12-3 or TRBV12-4 and TRBJ1-5; 7 bases match TRBD1. The CDR3 has 13 amino acids. Trimming cost V 5 bases and J 4 bases; bases outside gene matches: 2. The chain's CDR3 is CASSRDRNQPQHF. The CDR3 DNA reads as TGTGCCAGCAGTCGGGACAGAAATCAGCCCCAGCATTTT.

The V call is TRBV3-1 (or the pseudogene TRBV3-2), the J call TRBJ1-2, with TRBD1 identical over 8 bases. Trimming took 0 bases from V and 4 from J; bases not matched to a gene: 10. This CDR3 has 17 residues. Germline CDR1 is LGHDT and CDR2 is YNNKEL (reference sequence). The CDR3 coding sequence is TGTGCCAGCAGCCAAGATCTTGGCAGGGGGCGAAGCTATGGCTACACCTTC. It encodes CASSQDLGRGRSYGYTF.

The chain's CDR3 is CASSSTRRNEQFF. CDR3 coding DNA: TGTGCCAGCAGCTCTACTAGGAGGAATGAGCAGTTCTTC. The rearrangement uses TRBV11-2 and TRBJ2-1, with D possibly being TRBD2 (5 bases). The germline V gene has CDR1 SGHAT and CDR2 FQNNGV. V lost 4 bases and J lost 7, with 11 bases in between. This CDR3 is built from 13 residues.

This chain uses TRBV3-1 (or the pseudogene TRBV3-2) with TRBJ2-2, with 8 bases lining up with TRBD1. This CDR3 contains 16 residues. Germline-derived CDR1 and CDR2 are LGHDT and YNNKEL (reference sequence). Unmatched junction bases numbered 3, after V lost 3 bases and J lost 0 bases. CDR3 in DNA: TGTGCCAGCAGCCAGGGGACAGGAGCGAACACCGGGGAGCTGTTTTTT. It yields the protein CASSQGTGANTGELFF.

The chain is built from TRBV5-1 and TRBJ2-5; TRBD1 is a possible D gene (6 bases). The V end was cut by 4 bases, the J end by 2 bases, with 21 bases between. The CDR3 has 17 amino acids. Germline-derived CDR1 and CDR2 are SGHRS and YFSETQ. The DNA for the CDR3 is TGCGCCAGCAGCCCCCTGTCAGGGGAGATTATTCAAGAGACCCAGTACTTC. This sequence encodes CASSPLSGEIIQETQYF. Based on the CDR3 plus reference TRBV5-1 and TRBJ2-5, the full variable domain is KAGVTQTPRYLIKTRGQQVTLSCSPISGHRSVSWYQQTPGQGLQFLFEYFSETQRNKGNFPGRFSGRQFSNSRSEMNVSTLELGDSALYLCASSPLSGEIIQETQYFGPGTRLLVL.

This sequence joins TRBV15 and TRBJ2-7; D gene uncertain. CDR3 length: 13 residues. The V and J ends lost 0 bases and 4 bases respectively, with 7 bases between them. Germline CDR1 and CDR2: LNHNV and YYDKDF (reference sequence). The CDR3 DNA follows: TGTGCCACCAGCAGAGAGGCCCGATACGAGCAGTACTTC. This translates into CATSREARYEQYF.